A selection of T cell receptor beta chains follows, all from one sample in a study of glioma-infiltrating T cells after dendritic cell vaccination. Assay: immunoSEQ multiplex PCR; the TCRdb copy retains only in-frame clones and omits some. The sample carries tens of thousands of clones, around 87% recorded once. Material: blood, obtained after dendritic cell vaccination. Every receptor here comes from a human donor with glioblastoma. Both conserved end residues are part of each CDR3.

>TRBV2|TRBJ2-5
CASSGGVSGDQETQYF
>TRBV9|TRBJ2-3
CASSVYFSSLSTDTQYF
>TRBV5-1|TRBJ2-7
CASGLAGGPYEQYF
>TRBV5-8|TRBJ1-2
CASSLGQVNYGYTF
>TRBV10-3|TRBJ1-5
CATLRGFGNQPQHF
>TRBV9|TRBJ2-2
CASSVVQGGTGELFF
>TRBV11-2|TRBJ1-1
CASSFPRGTEAFF
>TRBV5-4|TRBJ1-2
CASSAINYGYTF
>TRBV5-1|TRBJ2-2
CASSLGGQGFTGELFF
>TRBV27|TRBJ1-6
CASSLEYRSSYNSPLHF
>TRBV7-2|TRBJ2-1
CASSSPVRGGPTNEQFF
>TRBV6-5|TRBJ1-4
CASSYRGQNEKLFF
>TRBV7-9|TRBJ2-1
CASSSSEGGSYNEQFF
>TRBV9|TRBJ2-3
CASSVGGADTQYF
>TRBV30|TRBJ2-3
CAWSHGGLLTDTQYF
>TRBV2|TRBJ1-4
CASSRGLVEWSNEKLFF
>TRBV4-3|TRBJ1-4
CASSQDQQPNEKLFF
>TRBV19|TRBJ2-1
CASRETGTQYNEQFF
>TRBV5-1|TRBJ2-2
CASSLTPLSVWPNTGELFF
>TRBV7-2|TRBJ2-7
CASSFTSGKGEQYF
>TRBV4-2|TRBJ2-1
CASSHSGTSVLNEQFF
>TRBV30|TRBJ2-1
CAWAGLGYNEQFF
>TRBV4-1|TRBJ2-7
CASSQRGLATYEQYF
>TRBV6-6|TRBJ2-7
CASSPGDYEQYF
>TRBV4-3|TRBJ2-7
CASSPQGSHEQYF
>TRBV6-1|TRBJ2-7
CASSDRGQTYEQYF